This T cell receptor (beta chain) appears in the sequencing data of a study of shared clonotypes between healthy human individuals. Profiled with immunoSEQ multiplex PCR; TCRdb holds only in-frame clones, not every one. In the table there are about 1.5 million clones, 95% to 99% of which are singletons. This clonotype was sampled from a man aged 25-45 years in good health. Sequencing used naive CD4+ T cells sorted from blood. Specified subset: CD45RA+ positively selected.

DNA of the CDR3: TGTGCCAGCAGCTTAGCTCGGGCCTCCTCATTTGGCTACACCTTC. It yields the protein CASSLARASSFGYTF. The chain carries TRBV7-9 and TRBJ1-2; D is unclear. Trimming pared 0 bases from V and 7 bases from J, leaving 15 bases between. CDR1 SEHNR and CDR2 FQNEAQ come from the germline V gene (reference sequence). CDR3 length: 15 amino acids.